These T cell receptor beta chains were read from a single sample in a study of memory CD4+ T cells and cytomegalovirus serostatus. Repertoires were generated with immunoSEQ multiplex PCR, while TCRdb's copy carries only in-frame clones and drops some. The data show roughly 50,000 clones, 82% seen once. Input material: memory CD4+ T cells from blood. These receptors were obtained from an adult in good health and CMV-seronegative. Some clones in this sample may be carry-over from other donors' samples. Both conserved end residues are trimmed from each CDR3. D genes are given only for firm matches. For some rows the clone size is stated as once, few or many, or as a class when expanded; others skip it.

V	D	size	J	CDR3
TRBV11-2	-	once	TRBJ2-5	ASSPPQRQETQY
TRBV28	TRBD2	medium-sized	TRBJ2-7	ASSYSTGTSFYEQY
TRBV6-6	-	-	TRBJ1-5	ASTREKQPQH
TRBV27	-	-	TRBJ1-6	ASSLGGISPLH
TRBV18	TRBD2	-	TRBJ2-3	ASSAGLANTDTQY
TRBV29-1	-	few	TRBJ1-2	SVEALGANYGYT
TRBV5-1	TRBD2	-	TRBJ2-3	ASSLFSGTDTQY
TRBV6-5	-	-	TRBJ1-2	ASSYRQTGYGYT
TRBV28	-	-	TRBJ1-2	ASSSTGNYGYT
TRBV7-2	TRBD2	-	TRBJ2-2	ASSVGAGVSGELF
TRBV7-9	-	few	TRBJ1-3	ASSLQGNTIY
TRBV11-2	-	-	TRBJ1-2	ASSSSMVSKAGYT
TRBV7-9	-	-	TRBJ1-4	ASSLDVAGNEKLF
TRBV5-8	-	-	TRBJ1-4	ASSLSHGLNEKLF
TRBV29-1	TRBD1	few	TRBJ1-1	SVEGGTVNTEAF
TRBV27	-	-	TRBJ2-5	ASSPLSGETQY
TRBV29-1	-	-	TRBJ2-5	SVEGWGERETQY
TRBV7-9	TRBD1	-	TRBJ2-7	ASSIGTGRGEQY
TRBV28	-	-	TRBJ2-6	ASRHGGISGANVLT
TRBV5-1	TRBD1	few	TRBJ1-6	ASSFETGGSPLH
TRBV10-1	-	-	TRBJ2-7	ASSDGQGRSYEQY
TRBV7-9	-	-	TRBJ2-3	ASSRSTDTQY
TRBV5-1	-	few	TRBJ1-2	ASSLWGGADYGYT
TRBV7-7	TRBD2	-	TRBJ2-1	ASSLGLAGGGNEQF
TRBV28	-	once	TRBJ2-3	ASSFADTQY
TRBV19	TRBD1	-	TRBJ1-1	ASNPGQGYTEAF